The T cell receptor beta chain described here comes from a study of blood T cell repertoires in COVID-19. Study-level information: Collection of acute and convalescent COVID-19 samples took place in the United States, Italy and Spain. Nucleic acid was either cDNA or gDNA, and it came from T cells, B-cell-depleted T cells, or PBMCs.

In the authors' methods: Reference gene primers were amplified, and this amplification served to estimate nucleated cell counts. The assay was immunoSEQ multiplex PCR, and TCRdb's table has in-frame clones only and misses some. That table is the source of V, J and clone size, and D and trimming were worked out from the DNA. The data show around 260,000 clones, with 65% to 90% seen just once and roughly 15% held by the top ten. V lost 0 bases and J lost 7, with 10 bases in between. Germline CDR1 reads LNHNV; CDR2 reads YYDKDF (reference sequence). This CDR3 contains 14 residues. Sequencing was performed on peripheral blood. The rearrangement links TRBV15 to TRBJ1-5, with D possibly TRBD1 on 5 matching bases. The sequence was obtained from a human donor in a cohort sampled during active COVID-19. This CDR3 is CATSRDRASQPQHF. The CDR3 DNA reads TGTGCCACCAGCAGAGACAGGGCGAGCCAGCCCCAGCATTTT.